The 6 T cell receptor beta chains below were found in one sample sequenced in a study of cytomegalovirus exposure and HLA in healthy donors. This PCR relied on a set of 60 Vbeta primers and 13 Jbeta primers. TCRdb keeps only in-frame clones here, not all; method: immunoSEQ multiplex PCR. The sample includes around 130,000 clones, about 80% of them seen just once. The sequenced sample was PBMCs. Receptors were obtained from a woman in her thirties or forties in good health and CMV-seronegative.

The chain has TRBV28 and TRBJ1-2; 10 bases line up with TRBD1. Germline trimming cut 8 bases from V and 7 bases from J; bases unmatched to any gene: 4. CDR1 and CDR2 (germline): MDHEN, SYDVKM. The CDR3 covers 12 residues. The CDR3 DNA reads TGTGCCAGCGCTGGACAGGGGGTTGGCTACACCTTC. Translated, it gives CASAGQGVGYTF.

V and J are TRBV19 and TRBJ1-6; D possibly corresponds to TRBD1 (6 bases). The CDR3 contains 14 residues. V shed 5 bases and J shed 3 bases, with 8 bases lying between them. Germline values: CDR1 LNHDA, CDR2 SQIVND (reference sequence). CDR3 nucleotide sequence: TGTGCCAGTAGTCCAGGGGTCTATAATTCACCCCTCCACTTT. Protein product: CASSPGVYNSPLHF.

CDR3 nucleotides: TGCGCCAGCAGCTTGGATGCGACAGGGCGCCCTGGGGCCAACGTCCTGACTTTC. Its protein is CASSLDATGRPGANVLTF. V is TRBV5-1 and J is TRBJ2-6, with 7 bases lining up with TRBD1. The CDR3 loop spans 18 amino acids. V lost 0 bases and J lost 2; bases outside the gene matches: 8. Germline CDR1 and CDR2: SGHRS and YFSETQ.

The V and J genes are TRBV6-1 and TRBJ2-7; 7 bases line up with TRBD1. J lost 2 bases, V lost 4 bases, and 8 bases had no gene match. The CDR3 length is 15 residues. Germline CDR1 and CDR2: MNHNS and SASEGT. The CDR3 nucleotides are TGTGCCAGCAGTGCTGAAAGACAGGGTCCCTACGAGCAGTACTTC. Its translation: CASSAERQGPYEQYF.

Comments on this clone: A read error may account for a junction end that differs from germline. The chain couples TRBV7-7 to TRBJ1-1; no firm D call. The CDR3 runs 13 residues. Germline CDR1 SSHAT, CDR2 FNYEAQ (reference sequence). The CDR3 reads CASSADMGTEAFF. In DNA form, the CDR3 reads TGTGCTAGCAGCGCAGACATGGGCACTGAAGCTTTCTTT.

J is TRBJ2-7 and V is TRBV9; 7 nucleotides agree with TRBD2. This CDR3 comprises 15 residues. V lost 0 bases and J lost 6; bases outside the gene matches: 9. Germline assignment: CDR1 SGDLS and CDR2 YYNGEE. The CDR3 sequence is CASSVGDWGGGEQYF. CDR3 nucleotide sequence: TGTGCCAGCAGCGTAGGGGATTGGGGCGGGGGCGAGCAGTACTTC.